This entry lists 32 T cell receptor beta chains sequenced from one sample in a study of cytomegalovirus exposure and HLA in healthy donors. PCR employed 60 Vbeta and 13 Jbeta primers. The table came from immunoSEQ multiplex PCR; TCRdb's copy has only in-frame clones and leaves some out. Of about 110,000 clones listed, around 74% were seen once; the top ten hold around 1.3%. Sequenced: PBMCs. The receptor set was obtained from a man aged 35 to 55 in good health and CMV-seronegative.

The CDR3: CASSSLAQGDNEQFF. Written as DNA, the CDR3 is TGTGCCAGCAGTTCACTCGCCCAGGGCGACAATGAGCAGTTCTTC. The rearrangement uses TRBV6-5 and TRBJ2-1, with D perhaps matching TRBD1 (5 bases). CDR3 length: 15 amino acids. V dropped 4 bases and J dropped 5 bases, with 15 bases sitting between them. Germline values: CDR1 MNHEY, CDR2 SVGAGI.

The chain combines TRBV5-6 with TRBJ2-5, with 11 bases that match TRBD2. CDR1 SGHDT and CDR2 YYEEEE come from the germline V gene. The CDR3 is made up of 13 amino acids. With 5 bases clipped from V and 3 bases from J, the junction kept 0 bases outside the gene matches. The CDR3 region has the DNA TGTGCCAGCAGACTAGCGGGGGAAGAGACCCAGTACTTC. As protein: CASRLAGEETQYF.

The V and J genes are TRBV30 and TRBJ2-3; unclear D gene. Germline CDR1 and CDR2: GTSNPN and SVGIG (reference sequence). The CDR3 covers 13 residues. V dropped 4 bases and J dropped 2 bases, with 10 bases sitting between them. The CDR3 loop is CAWTSLLTDTQYF. CDR3 bases: TGTGCCTGGACGTCACTTCTCACAGATACGCAGTATTTT.

The chain couples TRBV4-3 to TRBJ1-1, with D unclear. There are 18 residues in the CDR3. Germline V gene data show CDR1 as LGHNA and CDR2 as YSLEER. Trimming removed 0 bases from V and 1 base from J, with 18 bases in between. CDR3 coding DNA: TGCGCCAGCAGCCAAGATAGTGGGCCTCGCTCTTCGAACACTGAAGCTTTCTTT. This codes for CASSQDSGPRSSNTEAFF.

This clone was recorded a few times. Relative to the germline gene, one junction end is altered; a read error may explain this. The rearrangement uses TRBV7-9 and TRBJ1-1, with 8 bases aligning to TRBD1. CDR3 size: 13 residues. The germline gives CDR1 SEHNR, CDR2 FQNEAQ (reference sequence). CDR3 in DNA: TGTTCCAGCAGCTTCGACAGGGGCACTGAAGCTTTCTTT. It yields the protein CSSSFDRGTEAFF.

This clone was seen a few times. V is TRBV5-1 and J is TRBJ1-4; unclear D gene. Germline-derived CDR1 and CDR2 are SGHRS and YFSETQ. This CDR3 has 16 amino acids. Trimming stripped 4 bases from V and 4 bases from J, with 17 bases between. The CDR3 is CASSPRYSGVNEKLFF. In DNA, the CDR3 is TGCGCCAGCAGCCCGCGGTACTCCGGAGTTAATGAAAAACTGTTTTTT.

The rearrangement uses TRBV30 and TRBJ1-5; D is ambiguous. The V and J ends lost 2 bases and 5 bases respectively, with 13 bases between them. The CDR3 extends over 14 amino acids. From germline, CDR1 is GTSNPN and CDR2 SVGIG (reference sequence). Here the CDR3 DNA reads TGTGCCTGGAGTCTGGTGAGTCGTTATCAGCCCCAGCATTTT. It yields the protein CAWSLVSRYQPQHF.

The chain employs TRBV9 and TRBJ2-7; 7 bases align to TRBD1. Looked up from germline, CDR1 is SGDLS and CDR2 is YYNGEE. The CDR3 extends over 13 amino acids. V lost 3 bases to trimming and J lost 1 base; unmatched junction nucleotides: 1. CDR3 region: CASSADRSYEQYF. CDR3 DNA: TGTGCCAGCAGCGCGGACAGGTCCTACGAGCAGTACTTC.

The V call is TRBV6-4, the J call TRBJ1-1, with D possibly TRBD1 on 5 matching bases. Trimming cost V 8 bases and J 6 bases, with 13 bases left between them. Germline V gene lookup returns CDR1 MRHNA and CDR2 SNTAGT. The CDR3 length is 12 residues. The CDR3 sequence is CASSISGSEAFF. CDR3 DNA: TGTGCCAGCTCGATTTCAGGGTCTGAAGCTTTCTTT.

This chain joins TRBV6-4 and TRBJ1-5; tentatively, D is TRBD1 (6 bases). This CDR3 has 15 amino acids. Germline CDR1 is MRHNA and CDR2 is SNTAGT. Trimming removed 2 bases from V and 2 bases from J, with 10 bases in between. CDR3 in DNA: TGTGCCAGCAGTGACGAAGGGGGAGGCAATCAGCCCCAGCATTTT. This encodes CASSDEGGGNQPQHF.

This clone showed up just once. The chain has TRBV5-1 and TRBJ2-3; 13 nucleotides align to TRBD2. The V gene end was trimmed by 4 bases and the J gene end by 8 bases; junction bases not matched to a gene: 7. The CDR3 totals 15 residues. Per germline, CDR1 SGHRS and CDR2 YFSETQ. The CDR3 reads CASSLTSGGPGTQYF. CDR3 sequence (DNA): TGCGCCAGCAGCCTGACTAGCGGGGGGCCGGGTACGCAGTATTTT.

The chain employs TRBV15 and TRBJ2-5, with 7 nucleotides matching TRBD2. The CDR3 runs 14 residues. Germline V CDR1 and CDR2: LNHNV, YYDKDF (reference sequence). V lost 4 bases and J lost 13; bases outside the gene matches: 15. DNA of the CDR3: TGTGCCACCAGCACCCGGTTGGAGGGAGGGCTCAGGTACTTC. Translated: CATSTRLEGGLRYF. Drawing the rest from reference TRBV15 and TRBJ2-5, the complete variable domain is DAMVIQNPRYQVTQFGKPVTLSCSQTLNHNVMYWYQQKSSQAPKLLFHYYDKDFNNEADTPDNFQSRRPNTSFCFLDIRSPGLGDTAMYLCATSTRLEGGLRYFGPGTRLLVL.

A few counts support this clone. CDR3 nucleotides: TGTGCCAGCAGTGACGGAAGAGAAGGGGACACTGAAGCTTTCTTT. Translated: CASSDGREGDTEAFF. The chain joins TRBV6-4 to TRBJ1-1; D is perhaps TRBD1 (5 bases). The CDR3 is 15 residues long. Germline lookup yields CDR1 MRHNA and CDR2 SNTAGT. V was trimmed by 2 bases and J by 3 bases, leaving 13 bases between them.

V usage is TRBV18 and J usage is TRBJ2-7; 7 nucleotides line up with TRBD2. The germline CDR1 and CDR2 sequences are KGHSH and LQKENI. The CDR3 has 14 residues. Trimming took 3 bases from V and 4 from J; bases not matched to a gene: 6. The CDR3 loop is CASSPGLVQYEQYF. The CDR3 coding sequence is TGTGCCAGCTCACCCGGACTAGTCCAGTACGAGCAGTACTTC.

The chain is built from TRBV2 and TRBJ2-3, with D possibly matching TRBD2 (6 bases). V was shortened by 7 bases and J by 10 bases, with 21 bases between the two germline ends. CDR3 length equals 14 residues. Germline CDR1 and CDR2: SNHLY and FYNNEI. CDR3 in DNA: TGTGCCAGCACTGACCCGGAGGGTCTAGAGGCGCAGTATTTT. Translating it yields CASTDPEGLEAQYF.

J is TRBJ2-7 and V is TRBV11-2, with 10 positions matching TRBD2. J was trimmed by 1 base and V by 1 base; bases with no gene match: 4. The V gene's germline CDR1 is SGHAT and CDR2 FQNNGV. The CDR3 has 16 amino acids. CDR3 DNA sequence: TGTGCCAGCAGCTTAGGCGGGACTAGCGCGTCCTACGAGCAGTACTTC. This sequence encodes CASSLGGTSASYEQYF.

The chain couples TRBV7-9 to TRBJ1-5; D gene unclear. The germline V gene has CDR1 SEHNR and CDR2 FQNEAQ (reference sequence). V lost 5 bases, J lost 0 bases, and 11 bases lay in between. This CDR3 region has 15 residues. The DNA for the CDR3 is TGTGCCAGCAGCCGAACGGGGAATAGCAATCAGCCCCAGCATTTT. Its translation: CASSRTGNSNQPQHF.

This clone has a handful of counts. The CDR3 sequence is CASIRLVAGVENEQFF. CDR3 DNA: TGTGCCAGCATCCGACTCGTAGCGGGAGTGGAAAATGAGCAGTTCTTC. The chain employs TRBV9 and TRBJ2-1; 9 bases match TRBD2. Losses at the gene ends were 6 bases for V and 7 bases for J; bases not matched to a gene: 14. Germline V gene sequence: CDR1 SGDLS, CDR2 YYNGEE. The CDR3 sequence is 16 residues long.

The chain combines TRBV5-1 with TRBJ2-1; tentative D call: TRBD1 (5 bases). CDR3 length: 16 residues. Trimming left V 5 bases short and J 4 bases short, with 19 bases between. CDR1 is SGHRS, CDR2 YFSETQ, per germline. The CDR3 reads CASRPPRQPTYNEQFF. CDR3 bases: TGCGCCAGCAGACCCCCCCGACAGCCCACATACAATGAGCAGTTCTTC.

This clone was seen just once. An end of the junction differs from the germline gene, which may be a read error. The chain recombines TRBV7-7 with TRBJ2-7; tentatively, D is TRBD1 (6 bases). CDR3 length equals 15 residues. Germline CDR1 SSHAT, CDR2 FNYEAQ (reference sequence). CDR3: CASRPETGPPTEQYF. In DNA form, the CDR3 reads TGTGCTAGCAGGCCGGAGACAGGACCCCCTACCGAGCAGTACTTC.

The chain is built from TRBV30 and TRBJ1-1, with D uncertain. Germline CDR1 and CDR2: GTSNPN and SVGIG (reference sequence). V lost 1 base and J lost 0, with 6 bases in between. The CDR3 totals 13 residues. CDR3 sequence: CAWSGGVNTEAFF. The CDR3 DNA reads TGTGCCTGGAGTGGGGGAGTGAACACTGAAGCTTTCTTT.

V usage is TRBV19 and J usage is TRBJ2-1, with TRBD1 identical over 7 bases. This CDR3 is built from 15 residues. V lost 3 bases and J lost 4; bases outside the gene matches: 6. The V gene's germline CDR1 is LNHDA and CDR2 SQIVND (reference sequence). The CDR3 region has the DNA TGTGCCAGTAGTATGAACAGGGGACAGTACAATGAGCAGTTCTTC. The encoded protein is CASSMNRGQYNEQFF. The full variable domain, in which reference TRBV19 and TRBJ2-1 provide the parts outside the CDR3, is DGGITQSPKYLFRKEGQNVTLSCEQNLNHDAMYWYRQDPGQGLRLIYYSQIVNDFQKGDIAEGYSVSREKKESFPLTVTSAQKNPTAFYLCASSMNRGQYNEQFFGPGTRLTVL.

The chain has TRBV11-2 and TRBJ1-3; 7 bases align to TRBD1. The CDR3 covers 17 residues. CDR1 SGHAT and CDR2 FQNNGV come from the germline V gene. The V segment lost 4 bases and the J segment 0 bases; nucleotides outside the gene matches: 9. The CDR3 spells CASSSGGRWDSGNTIYF. CDR3 sequence (DNA): TGTGCCAGCAGCTCAGGGGGTCGGTGGGACTCTGGAAACACCATATATTTT.

The chain couples TRBV19 to TRBJ1-2; 12 bases are a match to TRBD1. The CDR3 is made up of 16 amino acids. V trimming: 4 bases; J trimming: 5 bases; junction bases outside the gene matches: 8. Germline loops: CDR1 LNHDA, CDR2 SQIVND (reference sequence). CDR3 DNA sequence: TGTGCCAGTAGTAACACCGGGACAGGGGGCTTATATGGCTACACCTTC. Translation gives CASSNTGTGGLYGYTF.

This clone was detected a few times. The chain carries TRBV14 and TRBJ2-6; D is unresolved. CDR3 size: 14 residues. V gave up 6 bases and J gave up 0 bases, with 6 bases separating them. Per the germline V gene, CDR1 is SGHDN and CDR2 is FVKESK. CDR3 bases: TGTGCCAGCAGTACAAGCTCTGGGGCCAACGTCCTGACTTTC. Residues: CASSTSSGANVLTF.

This sequence joins TRBV29-1 and TRBJ1-1; D not certain. Trimming removed 6 bases from V and 2 bases from J, with 7 bases in between. Germline-derived CDR1 and CDR2 are SQVTM and ANQGSEA. CDR3 size: 11 residues. The CDR3 DNA is TGCAGCGTACAGTTTAACACTGAAGCTTTCTTT. Translated, it gives CSVQFNTEAFF.

The chain couples TRBV4-2 to TRBJ1-2, with 9 bases matching TRBD1. Looked up from germline, CDR1 is LGHNA and CDR2 is YNFKEQ. This CDR3 has 13 residues. The V and J ends lost 3 bases and 7 bases, in that order; junction bases with no gene match: 3. CDR3 bases: TGTGCCAGCAGCCAGGGGACAGGGTTTGGCTACACCTTC. Residues: CASSQGTGFGYTF.

This chain links TRBV7-6 with TRBJ1-4; D perhaps matches TRBD1 (5 bases). This CDR3 has 12 residues. The germline CDR1 and CDR2 sequences are SGHVS and FNYEAQ. With 5 bases removed from V and 12 bases from J, the gap between germline ends came to 13 bases. CDR3 sequence reads: CASSELGRELFF. CDR3 nucleotides: TGTGCCAGCAGCGAATTAGGCAGGGAACTGTTTTTT. Complete variable domain (other parts from reference TRBV7-6 and TRBJ1-4): GAGVSQSPRYKVTKRGQDVALRCDPISGHVSLYWYRQALGQGPEFLTYFNYEAQQDKSGLPNDRFSAERPEGSISTLTIQRTEQRDSAMYRCASSELGRELFFGSGTQLSVL.

The chain carries TRBV18 and TRBJ2-3; 10 nucleotides agree with TRBD1. J was trimmed by 2 bases and V by 3 bases; bases with no gene match: 2. This CDR3 contains 15 residues. Germline V gene lookup returns CDR1 KGHSH and CDR2 LQKENI. The CDR3 spells CASSPGQGNTDTQYF. The CDR3 DNA follows: TGTGCCAGCTCACCGGGACAGGGGAACACAGATACGCAGTATTTT. Together with reference TRBV18 and TRBJ2-3, the CDR3 gives the full variable domain: NAGVMQNPRHLVRRRGQEARLRCSPMKGHSHVYWYRQLPEEGLKFMVYLQKENIIDESGMPKERFSAEFPKEGPSILRIQQVVRGDSAAYFCASSPGQGNTDTQYFGPGTRLTVL.

The genes are TRBV15 and TRBJ1-2; D is possibly TRBD1 (6 bases). The V gene lost 5 bases and the J gene lost 8 bases, with 24 bases spanning the gap. Germline V CDR1 and CDR2: LNHNV, YYDKDF (reference sequence). This CDR3 is built from 16 residues. The CDR3 is CATSGTQTGVRRGYTF. The CDR3 nucleotides are TGTGCCACCAGCGGAACCCAGACAGGAGTGCGGAGAGGCTACACCTTC.

CDR3 bases: TGCAGCGTTGAAGATCCCGCTCTGGGACTAGCGGGAGGCGAGCAGTACTTC. Residues: CSVEDPALGLAGGEQYF. The chain recombines TRBV29-1 with TRBJ2-7; 15 nucleotides line up with TRBD2. This CDR3 contains 17 residues. After removal of 0 bases from V and 6 bases from J, the junction contained 9 bases not matched to a gene. Germline loops: CDR1 SQVTM, CDR2 ANQGSEA.

This clone occurred a few times. This chain joins TRBV7-2 and TRBJ1-4; D uncertain. This CDR3 is built from 15 residues. Germline V gives CDR1 SGHTA, CDR2 FQGNSA. Trimming left V 1 base short and J 5 bases short, with 11 bases between. DNA of the CDR3: TGTGCCAGCAGCTTAGGAGGGAAACCAAATGAAAAACTGTTTTTT. Protein sequence: CASSLGGKPNEKLFF.